This T cell receptor (beta chain) was sequenced in a study of T cells in women clearing cervical HPV infection. For the study at large: Case blood was drawn when the lesion was first found; control blood after infection became undetectable.

Assay: immunoSEQ multiplex PCR; the TCRdb copy retains only in-frame clones and omits some. The sample table includes about 39,000 clones. As regards this clone: Antigen unknown. The read is 3 residues too short to cover the CDR3 end, so that end is filled in from the germline J gene.

Findings and limits, study-wide: Richness differences could reflect unmeasured T-cell content per sample.

V shed 3 bases and J 7 bases; nucleotides not matched to a gene: 12. CDR3 length: 15 residues. This clonotype originated in a woman between 18 and 70 years old with a cervical HPV16 infection that either progressed to CIN3+ or cleared (not recorded which). The chain is built from TRBV5-3 and TRBJ1-2, with 7 bases identical to TRBD1. TRBV5-3 is labeled an ORF, and its function is uncertain. The sequencing sample was made of blood buffy coat. The part of the CDR3 DNA that was read is TGTGCCAGAAGCTCGGTTAGGCAGGGGGGTTCTGGC. Translation gives CARSSVRQGGSG. The whole CDR3 sequence is CARSSVRQGGSGYTF.